This TCR beta chain was sequenced during a study of blood T cell repertoires in COVID-19. Study-level information: PBMCs, B-cell-depleted T cells, or T cells were the source of the cDNA or gDNA that made up the material.

TCRdb keeps only in-frame clones here, not all; method: immunoSEQ multiplex PCR. The data show some 200,000 clones, 84% seen once. V lost 2 bases and J 4 bases, leaving 9 bases between the germline ends. From germline, CDR1 is MNHEY and CDR2 SVGAGI. This CDR3 comprises 14 residues. This clone occurred once. This receptor was obtained from a man aged 30 to 39 with active or convalescent COVID-19. The rearrangement uses TRBV6-5 and TRBJ2-1; D is perhaps TRBD2 (5 bases). Sample: peripheral blood. The CDR3 bases are TGTGCCAGCAGTTACGGGAGAATGTACAATGAGCAGTTCTTC. Protein product: CASSYGRMYNEQFF.